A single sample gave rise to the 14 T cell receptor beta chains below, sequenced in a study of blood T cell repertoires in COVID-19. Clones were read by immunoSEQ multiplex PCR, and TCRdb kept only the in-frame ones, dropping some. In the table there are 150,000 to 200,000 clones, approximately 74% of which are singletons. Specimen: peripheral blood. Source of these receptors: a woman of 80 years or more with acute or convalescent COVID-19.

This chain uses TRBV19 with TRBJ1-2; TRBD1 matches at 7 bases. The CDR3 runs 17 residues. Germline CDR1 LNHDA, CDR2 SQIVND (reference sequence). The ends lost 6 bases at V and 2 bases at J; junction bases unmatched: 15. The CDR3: CASRVRGTPRGNYGYTF. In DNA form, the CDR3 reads TGTGCCAGTAGAGTCCGAGGGACACCCAGGGGGAACTATGGCTACACCTTC. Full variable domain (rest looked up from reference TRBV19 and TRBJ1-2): DGGITQSPKYLFRKEGQNVTLSCEQNLNHDAMYWYRQDPGQGLRLIYYSQIVNDFQKGDIAEGYSVSREKKESFPLTVTSAQKNPTAFYLCASRVRGTPRGNYGYTFGSGTRLTVV.

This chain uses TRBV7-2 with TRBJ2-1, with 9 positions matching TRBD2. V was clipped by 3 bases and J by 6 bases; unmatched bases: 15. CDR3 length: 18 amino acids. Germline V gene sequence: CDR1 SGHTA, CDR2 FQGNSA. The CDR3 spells CASSFRGNLAGRGNEQFF. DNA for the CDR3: TGTGCCAGCAGCTTTCGGGGCAATCTAGCGGGACGGGGCAATGAGCAGTTCTTC.

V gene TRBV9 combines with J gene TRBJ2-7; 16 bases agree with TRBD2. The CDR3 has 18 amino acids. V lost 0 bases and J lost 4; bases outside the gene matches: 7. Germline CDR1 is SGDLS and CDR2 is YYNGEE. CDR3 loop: CASSVGVGTSGRAYEQYF. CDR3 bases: TGTGCCAGCAGCGTAGGGGTCGGGACTAGCGGGAGGGCGTACGAGCAGTACTTC.

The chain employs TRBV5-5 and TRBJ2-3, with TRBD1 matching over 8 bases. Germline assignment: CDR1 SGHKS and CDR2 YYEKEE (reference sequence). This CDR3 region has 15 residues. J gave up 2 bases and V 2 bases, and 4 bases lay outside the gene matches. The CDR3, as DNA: TGTGCCAGCAGCTTCCGGGACAGGAACACAGATACGCAGTATTTT. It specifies CASSFRDRNTDTQYF.

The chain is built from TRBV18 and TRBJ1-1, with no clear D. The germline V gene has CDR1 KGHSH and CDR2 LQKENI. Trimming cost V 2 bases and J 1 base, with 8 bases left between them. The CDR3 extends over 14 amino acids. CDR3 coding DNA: TGTGCCAGCTCACCATTCAGGCAGAACACTGAAGCTTTCTTT. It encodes CASSPFRQNTEAFF.

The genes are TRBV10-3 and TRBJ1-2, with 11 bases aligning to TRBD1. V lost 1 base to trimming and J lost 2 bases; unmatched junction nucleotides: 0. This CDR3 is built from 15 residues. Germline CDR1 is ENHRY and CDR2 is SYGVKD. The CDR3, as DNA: TGTGCCATCAGTGAGTGGACAGGGGGCAACTATGGCTACACCTTC. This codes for CAISEWTGGNYGYTF.

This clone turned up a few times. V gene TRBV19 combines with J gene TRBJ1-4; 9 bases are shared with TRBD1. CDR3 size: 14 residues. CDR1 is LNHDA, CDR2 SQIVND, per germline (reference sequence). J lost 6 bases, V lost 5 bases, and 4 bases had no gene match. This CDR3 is CASSPGDRDEKLFF. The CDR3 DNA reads TGTGCCAGTAGTCCGGGGGACAGGGATGAAAAACTGTTTTTT. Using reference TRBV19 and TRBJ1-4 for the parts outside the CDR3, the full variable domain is DGGITQSPKYLFRKEGQNVTLSCEQNLNHDAMYWYRQDPGQGLRLIYYSQIVNDFQKGDIAEGYSVSREKKESFPLTVTSAQKNPTAFYLCASSPGDRDEKLFFGSGTQLSVL.

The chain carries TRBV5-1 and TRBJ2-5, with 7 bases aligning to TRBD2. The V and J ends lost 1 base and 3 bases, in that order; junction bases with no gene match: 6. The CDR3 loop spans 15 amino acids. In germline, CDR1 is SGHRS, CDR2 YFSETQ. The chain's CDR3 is CASSLYSGKEETQYF. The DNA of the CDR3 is TGCGCCAGCAGCTTGTACAGCGGGAAGGAAGAGACCCAGTACTTC.

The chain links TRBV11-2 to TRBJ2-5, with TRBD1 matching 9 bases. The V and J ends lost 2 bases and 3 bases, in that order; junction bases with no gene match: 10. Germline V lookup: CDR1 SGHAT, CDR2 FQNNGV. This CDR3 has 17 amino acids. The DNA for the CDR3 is TGTGCCAGCAGCTTAATCGGTAGTACAGGGGGCGAAGAGACCCAGTACTTC. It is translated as CASSLIGSTGGEETQYF.

The CDR3 protein is CASSDIAGGPTDTQYF. CDR3 coding DNA: TGTGCCAGCAGTGATATAGCGGGAGGGCCGACAGATACGCAGTATTTT. This chain connects TRBV7-9 to TRBJ2-3; 11 bases map to TRBD2. V trimming: 6 bases; J trimming: 3 bases; junction bases outside the gene matches: 8. From germline, CDR1 is SEHNR and CDR2 FQNEAQ (reference sequence). CDR3 length: 16 residues.

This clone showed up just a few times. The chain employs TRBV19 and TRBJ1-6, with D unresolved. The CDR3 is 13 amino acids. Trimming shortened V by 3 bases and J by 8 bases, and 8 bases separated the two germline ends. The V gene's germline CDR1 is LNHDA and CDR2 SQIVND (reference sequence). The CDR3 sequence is CASSILADSPLHF. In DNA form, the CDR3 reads TGTGCCAGTAGTATTCTTGCGGATTCACCCCTCCACTTT.

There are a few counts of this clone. CDR3 nucleotide sequence: TGCGCCAGCAGGACTAGCGGGACCCATGAGCAGTTCTTC. Translated: CASRTSGTHEQFF. The chain recombines TRBV4-1 with TRBJ2-1, with 11 bases that match TRBD2. Germline CDR1 reads MGHRA; CDR2 reads YSYEKL. With V trimmed by 6 bases and J by 8 bases, 3 bases remained unmatched. This CDR3 has 13 residues.

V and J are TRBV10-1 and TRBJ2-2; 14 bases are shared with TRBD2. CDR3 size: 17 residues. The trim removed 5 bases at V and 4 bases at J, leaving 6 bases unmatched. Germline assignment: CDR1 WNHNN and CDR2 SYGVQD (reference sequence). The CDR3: CASSSTSGRASTGELFF. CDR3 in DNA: TGCGCCAGCAGTTCGACTAGCGGGAGGGCCAGCACCGGGGAGCTGTTTTTT.

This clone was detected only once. In DNA form, the CDR3 reads TGTGCCAGCAGTCCGCAACAGGGGATGGGCGGCACAGATACGCAGTATTTT. Translation gives CASSPQQGMGGTDTQYF. The V call is TRBV28, the J call TRBJ2-3; the match to TRBD1 covers 7 bases. The CDR3 contains 17 residues. Germline CDR1 and CDR2: MDHEN and SYDVKM. J was trimmed by 1 base and V by 5 bases; bases with no gene match: 12.